The 28 T cell receptor beta chains below all came from one sample that was sequenced in a study of CD8 T cells in Susac syndrome. An amount of RNA that ranged from roughly 0.45 to 1 ug was reverse transcribed with random hexamers. TCRdb reanalysed the immunoSEQ multiplex PCR reads using MiXCR and keeps one entry per CDR3 protein. The sample lists roughly 89,000 distinct CDR3 sequences; approximately 96% were seen once. Sequenced input: CD8+ T cells from PBMCs. The origin of the receptors is a human donor with Susac syndrome.

The V and J genes are TRBV13 and TRBJ2-7, with 7 bases that match TRBD2. This CDR3 is 13 amino acids long. The ends lost 4 bases at V and 3 bases at J; junction bases unmatched: 3. Germline V gene data show CDR1 as PRHDT and CDR2 as FYEKMQ (reference sequence). CDR3 in DNA: TGTGCCAGCAGCTCGGGACTAAACTACGAGCAGTACTTC. It is translated as CASSSGLNYEQYF.

The chain joins TRBV20-1 to TRBJ1-5; 8 bases map to TRBD1. The CDR3 sequence is 12 residues long. V was pared by 6 bases and J by 7 bases, with 5 bases of the junction left unmatched. Germline lookup yields CDR1 DFQATT and CDR2 SNEGSKA (reference sequence). For the CDR3, the DNA is TGCAGTGCAAGGACAGGGTTGCAGCCCCAGCATTTT. Translated, it gives CSARTGLQPQHF.

V gene TRBV7-2 combines with J gene TRBJ2-1; no firm D call. CDR1 is SGHTA and CDR2 is FQGNSA in the germline V gene. V lost 8 bases and J 15 bases, leaving 20 bases between the germline ends. The CDR3 totals 12 residues. CDR3 sequence (DNA): TGTGCCAGCTCCATCCCCGGGCTACCGTTGTTCTTC. Translating gives CASSIPGLPLFF.

The chain recombines TRBV7-2 with TRBJ1-1; D is unclear. V was shortened by 7 bases and J by 5 bases, with 14 bases between the two germline ends. Germline-derived CDR1 and CDR2 are SGHTA and FQGNSA. This CDR3 contains 13 residues. CDR3 nucleotide sequence: TGTGCCAGCACCGCACCTTCCCAGACTGAAGCTTTCTTT. The encoded protein is CASTAPSQTEAFF.

The V and J genes are TRBV14 and TRBJ1-1, with D hard to call. Germline V lookup: CDR1 SGHDN, CDR2 FVKESK. Trimming took off 4 bases at V and 4 bases at J, with 7 bases between the two ends. The CDR3 covers 12 residues. CDR3 coding DNA: TGTGCCAGCAGCCTCCAGAGCACTGAAGCTTTCTTT. Amino acids: CASSLQSTEAFF.

The V call is TRBV29-1, the J call TRBJ1-1; a weak D match, TRBD1 (5 bases). V lost 4 bases and J lost 4, with 10 bases in between. The CDR3 extends over 12 amino acids. The germline V gene has CDR1 SQVTM and CDR2 ANQGSEA. The CDR3 is CSVAGTGTEAFF. The CDR3 DNA reads as TGCAGCGTTGCAGGGACGGGCACTGAAGCTTTCTTT. The complete variable domain, with remaining parts taken from reference TRBV29-1 and TRBJ1-1, reads SAVISQKPSRDICQRGTSLTIQCQVDSQVTMMFWYRQQPGQSLTLIATANQGSEATYESGFVIDKFPISRPNLTFSTLTVSNMSPEDSSIYLCSVAGTGTEAFFGQGTRLTVV.

The V gene is TRBV24-1, the J gene TRBJ2-1, with D unresolved. The CDR3 covers 12 residues. Germline V gene data show CDR1 as KGHDR and CDR2 as SFDVKD. Trimming removed 3 bases at V and 4 bases at J, with 3 bases between. The chain's CDR3 is CATSDRYNEQFF. The CDR3 DNA reads TGTGCCACCAGTGATCGATACAATGAGCAGTTCTTC.

The V and J genes are TRBV20-1 and TRBJ1-1; TRBD1 aligns across 7 bases. This CDR3 spans 15 amino acids. Trimming at V came to 6 bases and at J to 3 bases, leaving 13 bases not matched to a gene. CDR1 and CDR2 from the germline V gene are DFQATT and SNEGSKA (reference sequence). DNA of the CDR3: TGCAGTGCCCCACAGGGGCCGCTTTCATACACTGAAGCTTTCTTT. Translating it yields CSAPQGPLSYTEAFF.

The chain recombines TRBV6-5 with TRBJ2-5, with 11 bases fitting TRBD1. CDR3 length: 14 amino acids. V dropped 6 bases and J dropped 4; count of bases not matched to a gene: 4. Germline CDR1 reads MNHEY; CDR2 reads SVGAGI. The CDR3 here is CASRDRGRGETQYF. The CDR3 DNA is TGTGCCAGCAGGGACAGGGGGCGTGGAGAGACCCAGTACTTC.

V and J are TRBV27 and TRBJ1-1, with no clear D. V was trimmed by 7 bases and J by 0 bases, leaving 6 bases between them. This CDR3 comprises 12 residues. CDR1 and CDR2 (germline): MNHEY, SMNVEV (reference sequence). Written as DNA, the CDR3 is TGTGCCAGCATGCAGTTGAACACTGAAGCTTTCTTT. It is translated as CASMQLNTEAFF.

V and J are TRBV7-9 and TRBJ2-1; 8 positions match TRBD1. This CDR3 comprises 14 residues. The junction had 4 bases not matched to a gene; V was cut back by 6 bases and J by 3 bases. The germline CDR1 and CDR2 sequences are SEHNR and FQNEAQ (reference sequence). CDR3 loop: CASRAGTGYNEQFF. The DNA for the CDR3 is TGTGCCAGCAGGGCCGGGACAGGCTACAATGAGCAGTTCTTC.

V is TRBV6-2 or TRBV6-3 and J is TRBJ2-1, with TRBD2 identical over 10 bases. J lost 8 bases, V lost 2 bases, and 9 bases had no gene match. CDR1 is MNHEY, CDR2 SVGEGT, per germline. CDR3 length: 16 amino acids. Written as DNA, the CDR3 is TGTGCCAGCAGTTACGTGGAGCGGGGGGGCCGCGATGAGCAGTTCTTC. Translation: CASSYVERGGRDEQFF.

The chain carries TRBV4-3 and TRBJ2-3; no clear D gene. This CDR3 is 18 amino acids long. V lost 4 bases and J lost 0, with 20 bases in between. CDR1 is LGHNA, CDR2 YSLEER, per germline. In DNA form, the CDR3 reads TGCGCCAGCAGCCCTAGACACTGGGGATTATCTAGCACAGATACGCAGTATTTT. Its translation is CASSPRHWGLSSTDTQYF.

This rearrangement joins TRBV21-1 to TRBJ1-5. TRBV21-1 is termed a pseudogene. The length of the CDR3 is 14 residues. The CDR3 here is CASSPGQDLGPQHF. CDR3 nucleotide sequence: TGTGCCAGCAGCCCTGGCCAGGACCTAGGGCCCCAGCATTTT.

CDR3 protein: CASAEGGRRDQHF. CDR3 DNA sequence: TGTGCCAGCGCAGAGGGGGGTAGGCGCGACCAGCATTTT. The chain couples TRBV27 to TRBJ1-5; possibly TRBD1 for D (6 bases). CDR1 and CDR2 from the germline V gene are MNHEY and SMNVEV (reference sequence). The CDR3 has 13 residues. The germline V and J ends were trimmed by 8 bases and 12 bases, with 20 bases remaining between them.

The V call is TRBV7-2, the J call TRBJ2-5; D may be TRBD1 (6 bases). Germline assignment: CDR1 SGHTA and CDR2 FQGNSA. V lost 6 bases and J lost 0, with 11 bases in between. The CDR3 is 14 residues long. This CDR3 is CASSSRQDQETQYF. For the CDR3, the DNA is TGTGCCAGCAGTTCCAGACAGGACCAAGAGACCCAGTACTTC.

V and J are TRBV27 and TRBJ2-2, with a tentative D call TRBD1 (6 bases). There are 15 residues in the CDR3. From germline, CDR1 is MNHEY and CDR2 SMNVEV (reference sequence). Deletions cut 6 bases from V and 5 bases from J, with 16 bases between. CDR3 DNA sequence: TGTGCCAGCAGCCTCCAGGGGCGTAGGACCGGGGAGCTGTTTTTT. Amino acids: CASSLQGRRTGELFF.

This chain uses TRBV6-5 with TRBJ1-2; D remains ambiguous. Trimming pared 0 bases from V and 4 bases from J, leaving 12 bases between. The CDR3 is made up of 15 amino acids. CDR1 MNHEY and CDR2 SVGAGI come from the germline V gene. For the CDR3, the DNA is TGTGCCAGCAGTTACTCGTTTGTGCAGCCCTATGGCTACACCTTC. Its translation is CASSYSFVQPYGYTF.

Only one count was recorded for this clonotype. V gene TRBV20-1 combines with J gene TRBJ2-1; TRBD1 might be the D (6 bases). V dropped 5 bases and J dropped 1 base, with 15 bases sitting between them. This CDR3 has 15 amino acids. Germline V gives CDR1 DFQATT, CDR2 SNEGSKA (reference sequence). CDR3 residues: CSAHPPGVSYNEQFF. The CDR3 DNA reads TGCAGTGCTCATCCACCAGGGGTTTCCTACAATGAGCAGTTCTTC.

V and J are TRBV7-2 and TRBJ1-1; TRBD1 might be the D (6 bases). Germline V CDR1 and CDR2: SGHTA, FQGNSA. V lost 7 bases to trimming and J lost 5 bases, with 17 bases between them. The CDR3 spans 14 residues. This chain's CDR3 is CASTPITGRTEAFF. DNA of the CDR3: TGTGCCAGCACCCCCATAACAGGGAGAACTGAAGCTTTCTTT.

The CDR3, as DNA: TGTGCCAGCAGTTACCGCCATCAATCAGGACCGAAGAACACTGAAGCTTTCTTT. It is translated as CASSYRHQSGPKNTEAFF. This chain uses TRBV6-2 or TRBV6-3 with TRBJ1-1; D is unclear. Trimming shortened V by 2 bases and J by 1 base, and 20 bases separated the two germline ends. The CDR3 totals 18 residues. Germline V gene sequence: CDR1 MNHEY, CDR2 SVGEGT.

The chain employs TRBV13 and TRBJ2-5; D tentatively reads TRBD1 or TRBD2 (5 bases each). CDR1 is PRHDT, CDR2 FYEKMQ, per germline (reference sequence). V lost 5 bases and J 9 bases, leaving 31 bases between the germline ends. CDR3 length: 18 residues. The CDR3 DNA reads TGTGCCAGCAGCCCCAGAAGCCGGGACCCAATTGTCCCTGGGGCCCAGTACTTC. Protein product: CASSPRSRDPIVPGAQYF.

The chain recombines TRBV6-5 with TRBJ1-6; D may be TRBD1 (6 bases). V was clipped by 5 bases and J by 9 bases, with 14 bases between them. This CDR3 has 14 amino acids. Germline V gene data show CDR1 as MNHEY and CDR2 as SVGAGI. Here the CDR3 reads CASSRDNWGSPLHF. The CDR3 DNA reads as TGTGCCAGCAGTAGGGACAATTGGGGTTCACCCCTCCACTTT.

The gene calls are TRBV7-9 and TRBJ2-7; no definite D call. Germline-derived CDR1 and CDR2 are SEHNR and FQNEAQ (reference sequence). V dropped 2 bases and J dropped 6 bases, with 11 bases sitting between them. CDR3 length: 13 amino acids. The chain's CDR3 is CASSLTDGREQYF. CDR3 DNA: TGTGCCAGCAGCTTAACGGACGGCCGCGAGCAGTACTTC.

This clonotype is a singleton in its sample. The chain uses TRBV3-1 and TRBJ1-1; possibly TRBD1 for D (5 bases). V lost 4 bases to trimming and J lost 8 bases, with 14 bases between them. The CDR3 has 13 residues. Germline-derived CDR1 and CDR2 are LGHDT and YNNKEL (reference sequence). CDR3 protein: CASSPDPGAEAFF. In DNA form, the CDR3 reads TGTGCCAGCAGCCCAGACCCCGGGGCCGAAGCTTTCTTT.

This chain uses TRBV5-1 with TRBJ1-2; TRBD1 might be the D (5 bases). There are 12 residues in the CDR3. Germline CDR1 is SGHRS and CDR2 is YFSETQ. V was cut by 4 bases and J by 6 bases, with 10 bases left in between. The CDR3 sequence: CASSADSHGYTF. For the CDR3, the DNA is TGCGCCAGCAGCGCCGACAGTCATGGCTACACCTTC.

The chain recombines TRBV13 with TRBJ2-5; D is undetermined. Germline loops: CDR1 PRHDT, CDR2 FYEKMQ (reference sequence). The V end was cut by 5 bases, the J end by 1 base, with 14 bases between. CDR3 length equals 15 residues. CDR3 region: CASSALGFSQETQYF. Written as DNA, the CDR3 is TGTGCCAGCAGCGCCCTGGGCTTTTCCCAAGAGACCCAGTACTTC.

The CDR3 DNA is TGTGCCAGCAGCGTAGGCGGGAATTCGGGCTACACCTTC. Translating gives CASSVGGNSGYTF. The rearrangement uses TRBV9 and TRBJ1-2; D not certain. Germline loops: CDR1 SGDLS, CDR2 YYNGEE. Trimming removed 0 bases from V and 8 bases from J, with 11 bases in between. The CDR3 spans 13 residues.